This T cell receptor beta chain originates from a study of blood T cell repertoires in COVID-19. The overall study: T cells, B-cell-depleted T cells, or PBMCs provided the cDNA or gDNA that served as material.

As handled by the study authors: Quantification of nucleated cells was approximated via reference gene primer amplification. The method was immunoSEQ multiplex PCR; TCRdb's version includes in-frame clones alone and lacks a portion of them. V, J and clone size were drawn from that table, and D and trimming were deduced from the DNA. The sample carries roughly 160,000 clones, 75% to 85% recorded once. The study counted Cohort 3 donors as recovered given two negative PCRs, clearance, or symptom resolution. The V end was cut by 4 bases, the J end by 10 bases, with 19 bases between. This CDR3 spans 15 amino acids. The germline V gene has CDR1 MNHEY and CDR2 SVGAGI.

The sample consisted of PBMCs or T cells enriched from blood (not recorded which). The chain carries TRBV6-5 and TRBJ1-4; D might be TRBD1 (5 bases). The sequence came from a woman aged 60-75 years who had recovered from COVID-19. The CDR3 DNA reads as TGTGCCAGCAGTTTGACACAAGGGGAGGGTGTAAAACTGTTTTTT. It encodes CASSLTQGEGVKLFF.